This T cell receptor (beta chain) was recovered during a study of blood T cell repertoires in COVID-19. The CDR3 has 18 residues. Germline V gene data show CDR1 as LNHDA and CDR2 as SQIVND (reference sequence). Unmatched junction bases numbered 18, after V lost 4 bases and J lost 8 bases. Using immunoSEQ multiplex PCR, the repertoire was profiled, and TCRdb retains in-frame clones only, with some absent. The sample has some 170,000 clones, more than 80% seen once. Recruits, aged about 18 to 95 years, lived in around 24 US areas. Sequenced: PBMCs or T cells enriched from blood (not recorded which). V is TRBV19 and J is TRBJ2-1, with 9 bases lining up with TRBD1. This TCR was sampled from a man aged 35 to 55 who had recovered from COVID-19. This CDR3 is CASSTLRDRGVVRDEQFF. In DNA, the CDR3 is TGTGCCAGTAGTACCCTCAGAGACAGGGGGGTGGTCCGGGATGAGCAGTTCTTC.